This T cell receptor (beta chain) originates from a study of cytomegalovirus exposure and HLA in healthy donors. The overall study: Both the 120 validation repertoires and the 550 to 750 first-cohort repertoires used the same platform, as reported by a later analysis.

In its sample, this clone was seen a few times. Some clones are missing from TCRdb's copy, which holds only in-frame ones; the method was immunoSEQ multiplex PCR. In the table there are over 150,000 clones, approximately 83% of which are singletons. Germline CDR1 reads SGHTA; CDR2 reads FQGNSA. The CDR3 runs 14 residues. V was pared by 3 bases and J by 6 bases, with 6 bases of the junction left unmatched. The source is a woman aged 18-35 years in good health and CMV-seropositive. This chain connects TRBV7-2 to TRBJ1-2; TRBD1 matches 8 bases. The source material was PBMCs. For the CDR3, the DNA is TGTGCCAGCAGCTTGGTGCAGGGGGCCCATGGCTACACCTTC. Translation: CASSLVQGAHGYTF.